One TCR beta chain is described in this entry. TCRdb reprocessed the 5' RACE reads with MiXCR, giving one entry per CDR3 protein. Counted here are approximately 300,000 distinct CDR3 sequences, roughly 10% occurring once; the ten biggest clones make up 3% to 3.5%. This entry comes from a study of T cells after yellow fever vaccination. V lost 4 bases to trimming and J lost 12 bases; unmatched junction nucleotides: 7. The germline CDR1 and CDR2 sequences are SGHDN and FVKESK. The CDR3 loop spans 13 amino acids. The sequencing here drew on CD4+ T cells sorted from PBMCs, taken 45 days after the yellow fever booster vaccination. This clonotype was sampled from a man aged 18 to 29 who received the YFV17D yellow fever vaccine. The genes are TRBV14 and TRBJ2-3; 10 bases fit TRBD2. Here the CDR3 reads CASSPRTSGPQYF. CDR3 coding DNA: TGTGCCAGCAGCCCTCGGACTAGCGGACCCCAGTATTTT.